This entry is about one T cell receptor beta chain. Antigen unknown. An end of the junction differs from the germline gene, which may be a read error. Germline V lookup: CDR1 DFQATT, CDR2 SNEGSKA (reference sequence). CDR3 length: 16 residues. Using RNA template, CDR3s of TCR alpha and beta were amplified with iRepertoire arm-PCR. For one-step reverse transcription and amplification, 100-400 ng of tissue mRNA or PBMC total RNA was used. TCRdb reprocessed the multiplex PCR reads with MiXCR, giving one entry per CDR3 protein. The sample lists approximately 93,000 distinct CDR3 sequences; 35% to 45% were seen once. The sample originates from a study of glioma-infiltrating T cells. Study-level points and caveats: Tissue-blood divergence was below expectation in non-neoplastic patients, above in gliomas. Only very few CDR3 sequences appeared in both tissue and blood.

This TCR came from a human donor with low-grade glioma or glioblastoma, undergoing nonglioma brain surgery, or in good health (not recorded which). The rearrangement joins TRBV20-1 to TRBJ1-6; D is ambiguous. The sequenced sample consisted of glioma tissue, nonneoplastic brain tissue, or PBMCs (not recorded which). The CDR3: CSARDSSSSHNLPLHF. The CDR3 coding sequence is TGCAGTGCTAGAGATTCCTCTAGCTCCCATAATTTACCCCTCCACTTT.